This T cell receptor (beta chain) was captured in a study of OX40 agonist ivuxolimab in advanced cancers. At the level of the study: Earlier anti-PD-1, anti-PD-L1 or anti-CTLA-4 therapy was permitted; over 35% had received some.

The CDR3 has 15 amino acids. Deletions cut 1 base from V and 7 bases from J, with 17 bases between. Germline CDR1 reads SGHAT; CDR2 reads FQDESV (reference sequence). The sample holds one count of this clone. Clones were read by immunoSEQ multiplex PCR, and TCRdb kept only the in-frame ones, dropping some. The sample has roughly 25,000 clones; about 70% are singletons. This clonotype originated in an adult with an advanced solid tumor such as melanoma, head and neck, liver or kidney cancer. The chain employs TRBV11-1 and TRBJ2-7; D assignment may be TRBD1 or TRBD2 (5 bases each). Here the sequenced sample was CD4+ or CD8+ T cells sorted from blood, taken in a trial of the OX40 agonist ivuxolimab. CDR3 amino acids: CASSLVLGTAREQYF. The CDR3 DNA follows: TGTGCCAGCAGCTTAGTTTTGGGGACCGCGCGGGAGCAGTACTTC. The whole variable domain, remainder taken from reference TRBV11-1 and TRBJ2-7, is EAEVAQSPRYKITEKSQAVAFWCDPISGHATLYWYRQILGQGPELLVQFQDESVVDDSQLPKDRFSAERLKGVDSTLKIQPAELGDSAMYLCASSLVLGTAREQYFGPGTRLTVT.